Presented here are 23 T cell receptor beta chains from one specimen sequenced in a study of T cell responses to AZD1222 COVID-19 vaccine (dated by TCRdb to the early 2020s). The sample's time point label is to be understood as: about 28 days (+/-7) after the second vaccine dose. The library came from the immunoSEQ multiplex PCR assay. TCRdb retrieved this table from immuneACCESS and kept in-frame rearrangements only. Not all clones are present; in checked studies, unresolved V genes account for under half, and no reason is known for the remainder. This sample is represented by approximately 110,000 clones; 75% to 90% of them were singletons. Of the sample, 4.4% falls within the top ten clones. Sequencing was performed on peripheral blood, taken 28 days after the second AZD1222 dose. The receptors shown here come from an adult who received the AZD1222 COVID-19 vaccine.

This chain uses TRBV18 with TRBJ2-7; 8 bases line up with TRBD1. J gave up 4 bases and V 4 bases, and 6 bases lay outside the gene matches. The germline V gene encodes CDR1 KGHSH and CDR2 LQKENI. This CDR3 has 14 amino acids. This chain's CDR3 is CASSLRDRSYEQYF. DNA of the CDR3: TGTGCCAGCTCACTCCGGGACAGGAGTTACGAGCAGTACTTC.

The J gene is TRBJ1-1, the V gene TRBV7-8, with TRBD1 identical over 12 bases. The CDR3 covers 16 residues. J gave up 11 bases and V 1 base, and 11 bases lay outside the gene matches. Germline V gene data show CDR1 as SGHVS and CDR2 as FQNEAQ. The CDR3 region has the DNA TGTGCCAGCAGCTTAGATGGGACAGGGGGCCAAGGGGGTGCTTTCTTT. It translates to CASSLDGTGGQGGAFF.

J is TRBJ1-5 and V is TRBV5-5, with no clear D. In germline, CDR1 is SGHKS, CDR2 YYEKEE (reference sequence). V lost 2 bases, J lost 7 bases, and 13 bases lay in between. The CDR3 spans 14 residues. The CDR3 sequence is CASSLRLGEQPQHF. The CDR3, as DNA: TGTGCCAGCAGCTTAAGACTGGGAGAACAGCCCCAGCATTTT.

The chain uses TRBV7-9 and TRBJ2-1, with D perhaps being TRBD1 or TRBD2 (5 bases each). CDR3 size: 13 residues. CDR1 and CDR2 (germline): SEHNR, FQNEAQ (reference sequence). V lost 5 bases and J 6 bases, leaving 11 bases between the germline ends. The CDR3 region is CASSGGVPNEQFF. DNA of the CDR3: TGTGCCAGCAGCGGGGGTGTTCCCAATGAGCAGTTCTTC.

The rearrangement joins TRBV18 to TRBJ1-1; 10 nucleotides match TRBD1. The V gene end was trimmed by 6 bases and the J gene end by 0 bases; junction bases not matched to a gene: 13. Germline V gene lookup returns CDR1 KGHSH and CDR2 LQKENI. This CDR3 is 18 amino acids long. The CDR3 is CASSEMDRGGPMNTEAFF. The DNA of the CDR3 is TGTGCCAGCTCCGAAATGGACAGGGGGGGACCCATGAACACTGAAGCTTTCTTT.

The V gene is TRBV14, the J gene TRBJ1-1; TRBD1 agrees at 10 bases. CDR3 length equals 13 residues. In germline, CDR1 is SGHDN, CDR2 FVKESK. Losses at the gene ends were 3 bases for V and 10 bases for J; bases not matched to a gene: 5. The DNA for the CDR3 is TGTGCCAGCAGCCAGACAGGGGGCCGGTCAGCTTTCTTT. Translation gives CASSQTGGRSAFF.

The chain links TRBV9 to TRBJ1-6; TRBD1 might be the D (5 bases). Germline-derived CDR1 and CDR2 are SGDLS and YYNGEE. V dropped 0 bases and J dropped 7 bases, with 11 bases sitting between them. The CDR3 covers 15 residues. The CDR3 is CASSVDNKGNSPLHF. The CDR3 bases are TGTGCCAGCAGCGTAGATAATAAGGGGAATTCACCCCTCCACTTT.

The chain is built from TRBV4-1 and TRBJ1-1, with TRBD1 as a possible D gene (5 bases). CDR1 is MGHRA and CDR2 is YSYEKL in the germline V gene. Trimming stripped 0 bases from V and 1 base from J, with 12 bases between. The CDR3 runs to 16 residues. CDR3 in amino acids: CASSQDRAGPNTEAFF. In DNA form, the CDR3 reads TGCGCCAGCAGCCAAGATCGAGCAGGGCCGAACACTGAAGCTTTCTTT.

The chain joins TRBV25-1 to TRBJ1-6; TRBD1 aligns across 9 bases. Germline trimming cut 6 bases from V and 6 bases from J; bases unmatched to any gene: 6. The germline V gene encodes CDR1 MGHDK and CDR2 SYGVNS. This CDR3 spans 15 amino acids. CDR3 protein: CASSGTGKGNSPLHF. CDR3 DNA sequence: TGTGCCAGCAGCGGGACAGGGAAGGGTAATTCACCCCTCCACTTT.

This clone was picked up a small number of times. The chain combines TRBV9 with TRBJ1-2; D perhaps matches TRBD1 (5 bases). This CDR3 contains 15 residues. With 4 bases removed from V and 2 bases from J, the gap between germline ends came to 15 bases. Germline V gene sequence: CDR1 SGDLS, CDR2 YYNGEE. CDR3 nucleotides: TGTGCCAGCAGCCTCCAGGGCGTTCCGAACTATGGCTACACCTTC. It yields the protein CASSLQGVPNYGYTF.

The CDR3 DNA follows: TGTGCCAGCAGTGGGGGGGCAGGGGCCCCCTCCTACGAGCAGTACTTC. This sequence encodes CASSGGAGAPSYEQYF. The chain links TRBV5-6 to TRBJ2-7; possible D gene TRBD2, 7 bases. The CDR3 is made up of 16 amino acids. V was shortened by 5 bases and J by 0 bases, with 18 bases between the two germline ends. Germline V CDR1 and CDR2: SGHDT, YYEEEE.

The genes are TRBV12-3 or TRBV12-4 and TRBJ1-5, with D perhaps TRBD1 (5 bases). V lost 6 bases and J lost 7, with 7 bases in between. The CDR3 is 11 amino acids. DNA of the CDR3: TGTGCCAGCAGGGGGGGGCAGCCCCAGCATTTT. Translating gives CASRGGQPQHF.

The chain employs TRBV3-1 (or the pseudogene TRBV3-2) and TRBJ1-3; D gene ambiguous. The CDR3 is 16 amino acids. Trimming took off 1 base at V and 3 bases at J, with 13 bases between the two ends. Germline loops: CDR1 LGHDT, CDR2 YNNKEL (reference sequence). The CDR3 coding sequence is TGTGCCAGCAGCCAAGTTTTGGGGATAGGTGGAAACACCATATATTTT. Amino acids: CASSQVLGIGGNTIYF.

The chain employs TRBV4-1 and TRBJ1-5, with D perhaps TRBD1 (5 bases). Trimming stripped 1 base from V and 7 bases from J, with 20 bases between. The CDR3 is made up of 17 amino acids. Germline CDR1 MGHRA, CDR2 YSYEKL. In DNA form, the CDR3 reads TGCGCCAGCAGCCAAGCCACCTTCCCAAGGGGTTGGCAGCCCCAGCATTTT. Its protein product is CASSQATFPRGWQPQHF.

The chain joins TRBV20-1 to TRBJ1-2; D remains ambiguous. The CDR3 covers 11 residues. Germline-derived CDR1 and CDR2 are DFQATT and SNEGSKA (reference sequence). V was pared by 7 bases and J by 6 bases, with 12 bases between. The CDR3 region is CSVKVWDGYTF. The CDR3 DNA follows: TGCAGTGTCAAGGTGTGGGATGGCTACACCTTC.

This clone was counted a few times. V gene TRBV2 combines with J gene TRBJ1-3; possible D gene TRBD1, 6 bases. V was trimmed by 2 bases and J by 4 bases, leaving 18 bases between them. CDR3 length: 17 amino acids. Germline values: CDR1 SNHLY, CDR2 FYNNEI. CDR3 residues: CASSESRGLLTGNTIYF. In nucleotides, the CDR3 is TGTGCCAGCAGTGAAAGTCGGGGGCTCCTCACCGGAAACACCATATATTTT. The full variable domain, its missing parts supplied by reference TRBV2 and TRBJ1-3, is EPEVTQTPSHQVTQMGQEVILRCVPISNHLYFYWYRQILGQKVEFLVSFYNNEISEKSEIFDDQFSVERPDGSNFTLKIRSTKLEDSAMYFCASSESRGLLTGNTIYFGEGSWLTVV.

The rearrangement joins TRBV6-2 or TRBV6-3 to TRBJ1-2; D is ambiguous. V was cut by 0 bases and J by 2 bases, with 4 bases left in between. Per germline, CDR1 MNHEY and CDR2 SVGEGT. CDR3 size: 13 residues. The CDR3 loop is CASSYSVNYGYTF. Here the CDR3 DNA reads TGTGCCAGCAGTTACTCAGTGAACTATGGCTACACCTTC.

The J gene is TRBJ2-7, the V gene TRBV7-8; D remains ambiguous. The CDR3 totals 15 residues. The V gene's germline CDR1 is SGHVS and CDR2 FQNEAQ. With 1 base removed from V and 3 bases from J, the gap between germline ends came to 13 bases. The CDR3: CASSLGPILSYEQYF. The CDR3 nucleotides are TGTGCCAGCAGCTTAGGCCCCATACTCAGCTACGAGCAGTACTTC.

The chain links TRBV9 to TRBJ2-2; D not certain. Trimming took 2 bases from V and 2 from J, leaving 13 bases between them. Germline lookup yields CDR1 SGDLS and CDR2 YYNGEE. CDR3 length: 16 residues. CDR3 sequence reads: CASSVVGLSNTGELFF. The CDR3 DNA follows: TGTGCCAGCAGCGTCGTCGGGCTAAGCAACACCGGGGAGCTGTTTTTT.

The J gene is TRBJ2-7, the V gene TRBV4-1; TRBD1 matches at 8 bases. With V trimmed by 5 bases and J by 2 bases, 11 bases remained unmatched. Looked up from germline, CDR1 is MGHRA and CDR2 is YSYEKL. The CDR3 contains 16 residues. The DNA for the CDR3 is TGCGCCAGCAGCGGCCGGGACAGGAGTAAGACCTACGAGCAGTACTTC. Amino acid sequence: CASSGRDRSKTYEQYF.

The V gene is TRBV5-1, the J gene TRBJ1-4; possibly TRBD1 for D (6 bases). The V and J ends lost 0 bases and 7 bases respectively, with 13 bases between them. The CDR3 is 15 residues long. CDR1 is SGHRS, CDR2 YFSETQ, per germline. The CDR3 DNA reads as TGCGCCAGCAGCTTGGGGACCCTAGGGGGTGAAAAACTGTTTTTT. Its protein product is CASSLGTLGGEKLFF.

This clone was counted a few times. The chain uses TRBV7-2 and TRBJ1-1; TRBD1 is a possible D gene (6 bases). The CDR3 has 14 residues. The V gene's germline CDR1 is SGHTA and CDR2 FQGNSA. V lost 8 bases and J 7 bases, leaving 20 bases between the germline ends. The CDR3 region is CASRRGPREDEAFF. The CDR3 nucleotides are TGTGCCAGCCGGCGGGGGCCAAGGGAGGATGAAGCTTTCTTT. The entire variable domain, with the rest obtained from reference TRBV7-2 and TRBJ1-1, is as follows: GAGVSQSPSNKVTEKGKDVELRCDPISGHTALYWYRQSLGQGLEFLIYFQGNSAPDKSGLPSDRFSAERTGGSVSTLTIQRTQQEDSAVYLCASRRGPREDEAFFGQGTRLTVV.

The DNA for the CDR3 is TGTGCCAGCAGCCAAATGACTAGCGCACGCCTTGGGGAGCAGTACTTC. Translating gives CASSQMTSARLGEQYF. The chain uses TRBV3-1 (or the pseudogene TRBV3-2) and TRBJ2-7, with 8 bases identical to TRBD2. V was pared by 2 bases and J by 7 bases, with 13 bases of the junction left unmatched. The length of the CDR3 is 16 residues. Germline loops: CDR1 LGHDT, CDR2 YNNKEL (reference sequence).